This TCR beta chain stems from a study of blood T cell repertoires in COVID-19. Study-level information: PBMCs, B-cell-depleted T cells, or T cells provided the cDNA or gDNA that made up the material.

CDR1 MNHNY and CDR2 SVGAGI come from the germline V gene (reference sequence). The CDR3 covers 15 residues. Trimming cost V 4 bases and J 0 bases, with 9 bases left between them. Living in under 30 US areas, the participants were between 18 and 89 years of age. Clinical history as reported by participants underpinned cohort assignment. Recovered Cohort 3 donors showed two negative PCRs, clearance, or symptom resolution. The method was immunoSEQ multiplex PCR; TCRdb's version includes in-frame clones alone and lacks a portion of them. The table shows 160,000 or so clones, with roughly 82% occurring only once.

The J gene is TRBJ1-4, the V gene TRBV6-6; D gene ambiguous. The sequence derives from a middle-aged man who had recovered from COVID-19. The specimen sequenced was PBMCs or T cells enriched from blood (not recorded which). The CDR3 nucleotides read TGTGCCAGCAGTTTCGGCGGTGCAACTAATGAAAAACTGTTTTTT. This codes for CASSFGGATNEKLFF.